The source of this T cell receptor beta chain is a study of radiation and T cells in renal cell carcinoma. Whole-study findings and limits: In blood, top tumor clones expanded by 2 weeks, shrinking by 4.

Time point specified: baseline pretreatment blood. The treatment: 15 Gy SBRT to primary tumor, nephrectomy 4 weeks later. A word on this clone: Antigen unknown.

This table comes from immunoSEQ multiplex PCR, and its TCRdb copy is limited to in-frame clones, with some not included. The data show tens of thousands of clones, approximately 80% seen once. The CDR3 totals 14 residues. V was trimmed by 0 bases and J by 2 bases, leaving 5 bases between them. Germline V CDR1 and CDR2: SGDLS, YYNGEE. This receptor was obtained from a man aged 60 to 69 with renal cell carcinoma. The chain employs TRBV9 and TRBJ2-2; D unclear. This specimen consisted of blood, obtained from a patient whose treatment included radiotherapy and nephrectomy. CDR3 DNA sequence: TGTGCCAGCAGCGTAGTAAGAAACACCGGGGAGCTGTTTTTT. The encoded protein is CASSVVRNTGELFF.